The T cell receptor beta chain described here comes from a study of sequential checkpoint blockade in melanoma. The table came from immunoSEQ multiplex PCR; TCRdb's copy has only in-frame clones and leaves some out. The data show more than 25,000 clones, with around 90% seen just once and around 13% held by the top ten. The CDR3 is 15 residues long. V gave up 1 base and J gave up 1 base, with 9 bases separating them. Looked up from germline, CDR1 is SGHRS and CDR2 is YFSETQ. Treatment meaning: randomized to nivolumab then ipilimumab (arm A) or the reverse (arm B). The starting material was CD8+ T cells sorted from blood (inferred from file names), obtained from a patient given nivolumab and ipilimumab in sequence. This TCR derives from a human donor with melanoma. The chain uses TRBV5-1 and TRBJ2-1, with unresolved D. This CDR3 reads CASSLTPGSYNEQFF. The CDR3 DNA reads TGCGCCAGCAGCTTGACTCCGGGTTCCTACAATGAGCAGTTCTTC. Looking up the rest from reference TRBV5-1 and TRBJ2-1 gives the full variable domain: KAGVTQTPRYLIKTRGQQVTLSCSPISGHRSVSWYQQTPGQGLQFLFEYFSETQRNKGNFPGRFSGRQFSNSRSEMNVSTLELGDSALYLCASSLTPGSYNEQFFGPGTRLTVL.